This record concerns one TCR beta chain sequence. This sample stems from a study of blood T cell repertoires in COVID-19. Turning to the study itself: Samples representing acute and convalescent COVID-19 were sourced from the United States, Italy and Spain. T cells, B-cell-depleted T cells, or PBMCs provided the cDNA or gDNA that served as material.

Germline values: CDR1 MNHEY, CDR2 SVGAGI. The CDR3 contains 13 residues. Trimming cost V 5 bases and J 5 bases; bases outside gene matches: 4. Per the original methods: Reference gene primers were amplified, and this amplification served to estimate nucleated cell counts. Data came from immunoSEQ multiplex PCR; TCRdb stores just in-frame clones and leaves some out. Clone size and V and J calls were adopted from that table, with D and trimming inferred from the DNA. The repertoire holds some 250,000 clones, about 86% seen once, with under 3% in the top ten. Sequenced material: peripheral blood. The chain couples TRBV6-5 to TRBJ2-5, with TRBD2 identical over 8 bases. This clonotype was sampled from an older woman with active or convalescent COVID-19. CDR3 loop: CASSRGGAETQYF. The CDR3 region has the DNA TGTGCCAGCAGTCGGGGGGGCGCTGAGACCCAGTACTTC.